Sequencing of this T cell receptor beta chain was carried out in a study of molecular identifiers for immune sequencing clone quantification. Findings and limits, study-wide: In a background of around 970,000 naive cells, spiked Jurkat TCR RNA from one cell was reportedly detectable.

Germline lookup yields CDR1 DFQATT and CDR2 SNEGSKA (reference sequence). The trim removed 2 bases at V and 3 bases at J, leaving 6 bases unmatched. There are 16 residues in the CDR3. This clonotype was seen many times. Antigen: not known. TCRdb passed the PCR reads through MiXCR, listing each CDR3 protein once. This table has around 86,000 distinct CDR3 sequences, 15% to 20% appearing once. The chain couples TRBV20-1 to TRBJ2-6; 8 bases agree with TRBD1. The sequencing input was naive CD8+ T cells from blood, with Jurkat cell RNA spiked in. Described subset: FACS-sorted CD8+CD4-CCR7+CD45RA+ naive T cells. This sequence was found in a human donor in good health. Some libraries in this study had Jurkat cell RNA spiked in. The CDR3 spells CSARQDRVDGANVLTF. CDR3 bases: TGCAGTGCTAGACAGGACAGGGTCGATGGGGCCAACGTCCTGACTTTC.